The rows below give T cell receptor beta chains drawn from one sample of a study of shared clonotypes between healthy human individuals. Generated by immunoSEQ multiplex PCR, the TCRdb table keeps only in-frame clones and is missing some. The sample lists more than 1,200,000 clones; just under 99% were seen once. The sample taken for sequencing was naive CD4+ T cells sorted from blood. Receptors originate from a man younger than 45 in good health. Both conserved end residues are trimmed from each CDR3. Each record gives: V gene, CDR3 length, J gene, CDR3 protein.

v_call: TRBV6-5
cdr3_length: 12
j_call: TRBJ1-4
cdr3_aa: ASSLGMLHEKLF

v_call: TRBV2
cdr3_length: 12
j_call: TRBJ2-2
cdr3_aa: ASSGPANTGELF

v_call: TRBV7-2
cdr3_length: 10
j_call: TRBJ2-1
cdr3_aa: ASSKDSFEQF

v_call: TRBV11-2
cdr3_length: 12
j_call: TRBJ2-7
cdr3_aa: ASSSRDRSYEQY

v_call: TRBV5-6
cdr3_length: 9
j_call: TRBJ2-5
cdr3_aa: ASTFGGTQY

v_call: TRBV10-3
cdr3_length: 13
j_call: TRBJ2-1
cdr3_aa: AISEAQAGYNEQF

v_call: TRBV28
cdr3_length: 9
j_call: TRBJ2-1
cdr3_aa: ASSAQGEQF

v_call: TRBV28
cdr3_length: 13
j_call: TRBJ2-1
cdr3_aa: ASSQPGLADNEQF

v_call: TRBV7-9
cdr3_length: 11
j_call: TRBJ2-2
cdr3_aa: ASSLIGPGELF

v_call: TRBV11-2
cdr3_length: 11
j_call: TRBJ1-4
cdr3_aa: ASSLGVNEKLF

v_call: TRBV5-1
cdr3_length: 12
j_call: TRBJ2-1
cdr3_aa: ASSAGLAYNEQF

v_call: TRBV7-9
cdr3_length: 10
j_call: TRBJ2-7
cdr3_aa: ASATLSVEQY

v_call: TRBV18
cdr3_length: 14
j_call: TRBJ1-4
cdr3_aa: ASSPSRQGPNEKLF

v_call: TRBV5-1
cdr3_length: 12
j_call: TRBJ1-1
cdr3_aa: ASSLAVSDTEAF

v_call: TRBV28
cdr3_length: 13
j_call: TRBJ2-1
cdr3_aa: ASSKRGGSYNEQF

v_call: TRBV5-1
cdr3_length: 15
j_call: TRBJ1-5
cdr3_aa: ASSRGQTQRSNQPQH

v_call: TRBV11-2
cdr3_length: 13
j_call: TRBJ2-1
cdr3_aa: ASSQGLAVNNEQF

v_call: TRBV5-1
cdr3_length: 14
j_call: TRBJ2-2
cdr3_aa: ASKTTDMKNTGELF

v_call: TRBV2
cdr3_length: 13
j_call: TRBJ2-7
cdr3_aa: ASTTGTGAPYEQY

v_call: TRBV18
cdr3_length: 12
j_call: TRBJ2-5
cdr3_aa: ASSPNRGGETQY

v_call: TRBV5-4
cdr3_length: 13
j_call: TRBJ2-7
cdr3_aa: ASSGKEGGPLEQY

v_call: TRBV6-6
cdr3_length: 13
j_call: TRBJ2-7
cdr3_aa: ASRRPGDLSYEQY

v_call: TRBV11-3
cdr3_length: 12
j_call: TRBJ2-3
cdr3_aa: ASSLSGATDTQY

v_call: TRBV6-5
cdr3_length: 11
j_call: TRBJ2-7
cdr3_aa: ASSYRQGYEQY

v_call: TRBV4-2
cdr3_length: 15
j_call: TRBJ2-3
cdr3_aa: ASSLGGGLANTDTQY

v_call: TRBV14
cdr3_length: 11
j_call: TRBJ2-2
cdr3_aa: ASSQDLTGELF

v_call: TRBV18
cdr3_length: 13
j_call: TRBJ2-1
cdr3_aa: ASSRSVSSYNEQF

v_call: TRBV18
cdr3_length: 10
j_call: TRBJ2-7
cdr3_aa: ASSLDSYEQY

v_call: TRBV2
cdr3_length: 10
j_call: TRBJ1-4
cdr3_aa: ASTGQGEKLF

v_call: TRBV7-2
cdr3_length: 11
j_call: TRBJ1-1
cdr3_aa: ASSFSLSTEAF

v_call: TRBV9
cdr3_length: 13
j_call: TRBJ2-7
cdr3_aa: ASSARDRASYEQY

v_call: TRBV7-6
cdr3_length: 16
j_call: TRBJ2-1
cdr3_aa: ASSLGPAGGSSYNEQF